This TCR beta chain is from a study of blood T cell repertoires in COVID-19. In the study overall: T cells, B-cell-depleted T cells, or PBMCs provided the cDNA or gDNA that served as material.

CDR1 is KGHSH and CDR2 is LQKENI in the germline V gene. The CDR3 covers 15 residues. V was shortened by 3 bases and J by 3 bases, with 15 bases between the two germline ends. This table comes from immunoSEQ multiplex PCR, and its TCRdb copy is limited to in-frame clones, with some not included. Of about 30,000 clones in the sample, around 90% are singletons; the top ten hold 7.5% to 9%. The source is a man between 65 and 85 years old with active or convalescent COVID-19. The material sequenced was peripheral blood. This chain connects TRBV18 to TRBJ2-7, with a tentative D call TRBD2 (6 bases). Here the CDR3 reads CASSPPGVTNYEQYF. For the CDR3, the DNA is TGTGCCAGCTCACCTCCGGGGGTGACCAACTACGAGCAGTACTTC.